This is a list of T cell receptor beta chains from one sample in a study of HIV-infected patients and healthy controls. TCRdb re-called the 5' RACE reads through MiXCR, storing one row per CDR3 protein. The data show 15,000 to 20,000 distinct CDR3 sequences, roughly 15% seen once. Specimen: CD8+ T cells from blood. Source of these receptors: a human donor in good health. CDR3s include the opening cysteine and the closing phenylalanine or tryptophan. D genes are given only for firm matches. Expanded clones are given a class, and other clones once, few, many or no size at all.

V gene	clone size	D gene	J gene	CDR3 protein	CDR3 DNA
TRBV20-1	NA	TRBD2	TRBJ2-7	CSAKDQRESGYEQYF	TGCAGTGCCAAAGACCAGCGGGAATCCGGCTACGAGCAGTACTTC
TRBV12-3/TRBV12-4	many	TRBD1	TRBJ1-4	CASSFGTGGTNEKLFF	TGTGCCAGCAGTTTTGGAACAGGGGGGACTAATGAAAAACTGTTTTTT
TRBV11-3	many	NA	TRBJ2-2	CASSPRGGANTGELFF	TGTGCCAGCAGCCCCCGCGGAGGGGCGAACACCGGGGAGCTGTTTTTT
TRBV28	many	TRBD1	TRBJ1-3	CASSLGRGLNTIYF	TGTGCCAGCAGTTTGGGCAGGGGGCTGAACACCATATATTTT
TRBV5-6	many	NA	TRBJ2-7	CASSSRAGVAYEQYF	TGTGCCAGCAGCAGCCGGGCAGGGGTTGCCTACGAGCAGTACTTC
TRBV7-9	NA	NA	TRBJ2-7	CASSLFLDPRFPEQYF	TGTGCCAGCAGCTTGTTTCTGGACCCGAGATTTCCCGAGCAGTACTTC
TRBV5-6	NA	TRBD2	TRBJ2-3	CASSSTPGLASDTQYF	TGTGCCAGCAGCAGTACTCCGGGACTAGCGTCAGATACGCAGTATTTT
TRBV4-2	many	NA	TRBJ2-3	CASSQEEGTDTQYF	TGTGCCAGCAGCCAAGAGGAGGGGACAGATACGCAGTATTTT
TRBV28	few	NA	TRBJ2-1	CASSLAYEQFF	TGTGCCAGCAGTTTGGCATATGAGCAGTTCTTC
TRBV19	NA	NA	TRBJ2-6	CASSALQGSGANVLTF	TGTGCCAGTAGTGCCCTCCAGGGCTCTGGGGCCAACGTCCTGACTTTC
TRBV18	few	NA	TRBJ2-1	CASSPPSQEEQFF	TGTGCCAGCTCCCCACCCTCCCAAGAAGAGCAGTTCTTC
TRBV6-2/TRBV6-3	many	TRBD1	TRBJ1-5	CASSYSTALDRGFRSNQPQHF	TGTGCCAGCAGTTACTCGACAGCACTGGACAGGGGCTTTCGGAGCAATCAGCCCCAGCATTTT
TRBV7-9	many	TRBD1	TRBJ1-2	CASSLGGQGTSNYGYTF	TGTGCCAGCAGCTTAGGCGGACAGGGAACGTCTAACTATGGCTACACCTTC
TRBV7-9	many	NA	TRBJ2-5	CASSLDVGAGVYQETQYF	TGTGCCAGCAGCTTAGACGTAGGAGCCGGAGTGTACCAAGAGACCCAGTACTTC
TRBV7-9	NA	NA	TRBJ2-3	CASSSGPISTDTQYF	TGTGCCAGCAGCTCCGGGCCCATAAGCACAGATACGCAGTATTTT
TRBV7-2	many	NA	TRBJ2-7	CASSFGTVVYEQYF	TGTGCCAGCAGCTTCGGGACCGTAGTCTACGAGCAGTACTTC
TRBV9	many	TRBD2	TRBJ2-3	CASSAEAGGPDTQYF	TGTGCCAGCAGCGCCGAAGCGGGAGGGCCAGATACGCAGTATTTT
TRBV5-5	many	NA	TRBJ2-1	CASSLGSRRFF	TGTGCCAGCAGCTTGGGTTCGCGGAGATTCTTC
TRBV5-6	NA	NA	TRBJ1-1	CASSLKDGILGEAFF	TGTGCCAGCAGCCTTAAGGATGGGATTTTAGGTGAAGCTTTCTTT
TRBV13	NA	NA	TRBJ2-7	CASSLGGSYEQYF	TGTGCCAGCAGCCTAGGGGGATCGTACGAGCAGTACTTC
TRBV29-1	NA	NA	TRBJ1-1	CSVVQQMNTEAFF	TGCAGCGTTGTCCAGCAAATGAACACTGAAGCTTTCTTT
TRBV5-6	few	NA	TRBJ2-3	CASSLGTGTDTQYF	TGTGCCAGCAGCTTAGGGACTGGCACAGATACGCAGTATTTT
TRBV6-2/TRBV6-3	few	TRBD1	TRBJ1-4	CASSYPGQGTTNEKLFF	TGTGCCAGCAGTTACCCGGGACAGGGGACAACTAATGAAAAACTGTTTTTT
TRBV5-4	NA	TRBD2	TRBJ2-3	CAIPGEGADTQYF	TGTGCCATTCCCGGGGAGGGTGCAGATACGCAGTATTTT
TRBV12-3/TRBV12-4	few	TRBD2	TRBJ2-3	CASRLAGGLDTQYF	TGTGCCAGCAGGCTAGCGGGAGGGTTGGATACGCAGTATTTT
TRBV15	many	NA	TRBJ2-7	CATSRAVGNGEQYF	TGTGCCACCAGCAGAGCGGTAGGGAATGGCGAGCAGTACTTC
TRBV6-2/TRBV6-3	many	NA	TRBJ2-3	CASSYSTSTDTQYF	TGTGCCAGCAGTTACTCGACTAGCACAGATACGCAGTATTTT
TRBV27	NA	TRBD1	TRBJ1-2	CASSLGTGGGYGYTF	TGTGCCAGCAGTCTAGGGACAGGGGGAGGCTATGGCTACACCTTC
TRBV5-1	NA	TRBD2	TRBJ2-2	CASSWTSGELFF	TGCGCCAGCAGCTGGACTAGCGGGGAGCTGTTTTTT
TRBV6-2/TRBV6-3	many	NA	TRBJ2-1	CASTDDSYNEQFF	TGTGCCAGCACCGACGACTCCTACAATGAGCAGTTCTTC
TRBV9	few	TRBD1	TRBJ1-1	CASSVVQGARAFF	TGTGCCAGCAGCGTAGTCCAGGGGGCGCGAGCTTTCTTT
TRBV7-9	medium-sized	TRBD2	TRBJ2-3	CASSPGTSGRTDTQYF	TGTGCCAGCAGCCCAGGGACTAGCGGGCGGACAGATACGCAGTATTTT
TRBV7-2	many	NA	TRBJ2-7	CASSLDGTGRELSYEQYF	TGTGCCAGCAGCTTAGATGGTACGGGCAGGGAGTTATCCTACGAGCAGTACTTC
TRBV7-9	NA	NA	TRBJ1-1	CASSLVYDRNTEAFF	TGTGCCAGCAGCTTAGTCTACGACCGGAACACTGAAGCTTTCTTT
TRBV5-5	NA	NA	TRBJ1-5	CASSLPDQPQHF	TGTGCCAGCAGCTTGCCCGATCAGCCCCAGCATTTT
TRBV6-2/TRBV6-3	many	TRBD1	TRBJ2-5	CASSNGQEQETQYF	TGTGCCAGCAGTAATGGACAGGAGCAGGAGACCCAGTACTTC
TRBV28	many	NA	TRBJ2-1	CASSLMGYNEQFF	TGTGCCAGCAGTTTAATGGGATACAATGAGCAGTTCTTC
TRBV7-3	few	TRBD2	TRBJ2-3	CASSLMGGGTDTQYF	TGTGCCAGCAGCTTAATGGGGGGGGGAACAGATACGCAGTATTTT
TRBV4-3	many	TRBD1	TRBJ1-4	CASSLDRGSEKLFF	TGCGCCAGCAGCCTGGACAGGGGTAGTGAAAAACTGTTTTTT
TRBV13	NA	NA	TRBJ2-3	CASSYGSDTQYF	TGTGCCAGCAGCTATGGGTCAGATACGCAGTATTTT
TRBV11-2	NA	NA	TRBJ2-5	CASSSPMGAEYLLETQYF	TGTGCCAGCAGCTCGCCCATGGGGGCAGAATATTTACTAGAGACCCAGTACTTC